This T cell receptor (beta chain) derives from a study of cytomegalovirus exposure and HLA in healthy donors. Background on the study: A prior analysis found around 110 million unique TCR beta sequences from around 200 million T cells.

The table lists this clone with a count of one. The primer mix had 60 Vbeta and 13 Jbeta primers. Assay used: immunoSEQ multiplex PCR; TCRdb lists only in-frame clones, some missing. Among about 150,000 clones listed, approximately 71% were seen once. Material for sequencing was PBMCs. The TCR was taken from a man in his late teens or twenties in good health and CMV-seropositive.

The CDR3 DNA sequence: TGCAGCGCCGCGACAGGGGCCTACGAGCAGTACTTC. Encoded protein: CSAATGAYEQYF. This chain joins TRBV29-1 and TRBJ2-7; 8 bases align to TRBD1. V trimming: 7 bases; J trimming: 2 bases; junction bases outside the gene matches: 4. Germline CDR1 is SQVTM and CDR2 is ANQGSEA. This CDR3 spans 12 amino acids.